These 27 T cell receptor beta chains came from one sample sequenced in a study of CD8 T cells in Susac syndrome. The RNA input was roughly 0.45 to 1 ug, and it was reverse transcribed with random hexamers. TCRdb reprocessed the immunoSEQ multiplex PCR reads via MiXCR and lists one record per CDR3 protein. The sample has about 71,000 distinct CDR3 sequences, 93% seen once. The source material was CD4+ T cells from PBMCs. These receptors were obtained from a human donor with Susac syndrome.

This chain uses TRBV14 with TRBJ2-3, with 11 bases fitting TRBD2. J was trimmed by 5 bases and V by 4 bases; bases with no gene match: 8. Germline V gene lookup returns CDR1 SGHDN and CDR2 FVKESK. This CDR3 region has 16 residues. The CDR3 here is CASSLRLAGGIDTQYF. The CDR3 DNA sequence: TGTGCCAGCAGCCTTCGGCTAGCGGGGGGAATAGATACGCAGTATTTT.

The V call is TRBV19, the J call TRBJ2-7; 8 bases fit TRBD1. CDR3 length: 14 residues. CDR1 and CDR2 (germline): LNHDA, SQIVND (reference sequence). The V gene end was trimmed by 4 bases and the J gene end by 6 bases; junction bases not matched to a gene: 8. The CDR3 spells CASSTRTGNLEQYF. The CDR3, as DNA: TGTGCCAGTAGTACTCGGACAGGGAATCTCGAGCAGTACTTC. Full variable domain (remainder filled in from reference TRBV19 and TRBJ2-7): DGGITQSPKYLFRKEGQNVTLSCEQNLNHDAMYWYRQDPGQGLRLIYYSQIVNDFQKGDIAEGYSVSREKKESFPLTVTSAQKNPTAFYLCASSTRTGNLEQYFGPGTRLTVT.

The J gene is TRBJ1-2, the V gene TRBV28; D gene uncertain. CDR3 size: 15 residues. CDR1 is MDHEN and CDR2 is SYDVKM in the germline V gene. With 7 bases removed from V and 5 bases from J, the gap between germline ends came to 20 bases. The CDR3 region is CASKSRVYGRYGYTF. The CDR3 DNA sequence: TGTGCCAGCAAATCACGAGTATATGGAAGGTATGGCTACACCTTC.

CDR3 protein: CASSPRIVSTGDGYTF. For the CDR3, the DNA is TGTGCCAGCTCACCAAGGATCGTGTCGACAGGGGATGGCTACACCTTC. The gene calls are TRBV18 and TRBJ1-2, with 8 bases lining up with TRBD1. V was clipped by 2 bases and J by 6 bases; unmatched bases: 11. CDR1 is KGHSH, CDR2 LQKENI, per germline. This CDR3 has 16 residues.

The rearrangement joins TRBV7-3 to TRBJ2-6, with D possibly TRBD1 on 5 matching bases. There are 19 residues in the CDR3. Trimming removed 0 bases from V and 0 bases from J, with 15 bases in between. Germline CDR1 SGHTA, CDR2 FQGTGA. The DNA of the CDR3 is TGTGCCAGCAGCTTAACTGGTGCAGGGTCTTCCTCTGGGGCCAACGTCCTGACTTTC. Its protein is CASSLTGAGSSSGANVLTF.

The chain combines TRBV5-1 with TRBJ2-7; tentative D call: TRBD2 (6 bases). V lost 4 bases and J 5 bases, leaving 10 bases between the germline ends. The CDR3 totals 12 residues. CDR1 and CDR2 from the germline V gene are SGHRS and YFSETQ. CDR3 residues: CASSGRLDEQYF. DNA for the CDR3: TGCGCCAGCAGCGGTAGACTAGACGAGCAGTACTTC.

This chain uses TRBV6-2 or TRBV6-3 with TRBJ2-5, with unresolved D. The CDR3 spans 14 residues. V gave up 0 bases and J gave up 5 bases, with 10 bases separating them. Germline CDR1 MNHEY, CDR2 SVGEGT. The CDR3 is CASSYSGLGETQYF. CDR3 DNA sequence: TGTGCCAGCAGTTACTCTGGGTTGGGGGAGACCCAGTACTTC.

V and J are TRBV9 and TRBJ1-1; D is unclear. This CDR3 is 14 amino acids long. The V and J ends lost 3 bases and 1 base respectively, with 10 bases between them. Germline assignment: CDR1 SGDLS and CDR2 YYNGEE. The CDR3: CASSEGPTNTEAFF. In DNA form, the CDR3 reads TGTGCCAGCAGCGAGGGCCCCACGAACACTGAAGCTTTCTTT.

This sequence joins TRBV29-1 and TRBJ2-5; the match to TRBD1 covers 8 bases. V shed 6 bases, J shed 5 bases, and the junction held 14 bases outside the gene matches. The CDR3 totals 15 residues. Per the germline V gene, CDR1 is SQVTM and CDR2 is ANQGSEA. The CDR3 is CSVDRTGTGGETQYF. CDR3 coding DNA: TGCAGCGTGGACCGAACCGGGACAGGAGGCGAGACCCAGTACTTC.

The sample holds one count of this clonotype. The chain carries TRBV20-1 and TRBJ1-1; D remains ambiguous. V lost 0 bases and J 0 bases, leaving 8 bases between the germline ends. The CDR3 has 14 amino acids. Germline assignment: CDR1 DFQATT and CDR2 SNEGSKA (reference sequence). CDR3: CSARERLVNTEAFF. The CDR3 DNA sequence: TGCAGTGCTAGAGAACGACTGGTGAACACTGAAGCTTTCTTT.

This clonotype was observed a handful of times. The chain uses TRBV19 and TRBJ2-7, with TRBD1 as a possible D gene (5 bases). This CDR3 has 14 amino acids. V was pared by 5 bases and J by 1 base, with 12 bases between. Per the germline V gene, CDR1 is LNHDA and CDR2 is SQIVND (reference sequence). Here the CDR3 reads CASSRQSPSYEQYF. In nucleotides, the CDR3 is TGTGCCAGTAGTCGACAGTCCCCTTCCTACGAGCAGTACTTC. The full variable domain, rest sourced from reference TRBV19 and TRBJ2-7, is DGGITQSPKYLFRKEGQNVTLSCEQNLNHDAMYWYRQDPGQGLRLIYYSQIVNDFQKGDIAEGYSVSREKKESFPLTVTSAQKNPTAFYLCASSRQSPSYEQYFGPGTRLTVT.

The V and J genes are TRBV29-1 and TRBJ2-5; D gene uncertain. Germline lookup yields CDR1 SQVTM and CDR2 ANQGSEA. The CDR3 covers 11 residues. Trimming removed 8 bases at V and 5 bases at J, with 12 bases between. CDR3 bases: TGCAGCCATTGGGATGGGGAGACCCAGTACTTC. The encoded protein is CSHWDGETQYF.

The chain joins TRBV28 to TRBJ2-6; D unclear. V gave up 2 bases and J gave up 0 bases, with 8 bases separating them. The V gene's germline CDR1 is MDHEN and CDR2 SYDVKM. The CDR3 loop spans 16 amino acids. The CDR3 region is CASSLSPFSGANVLTF. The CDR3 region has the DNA TGTGCCAGCAGTTTAAGTCCCTTCTCTGGGGCCAACGTCCTGACTTTC.

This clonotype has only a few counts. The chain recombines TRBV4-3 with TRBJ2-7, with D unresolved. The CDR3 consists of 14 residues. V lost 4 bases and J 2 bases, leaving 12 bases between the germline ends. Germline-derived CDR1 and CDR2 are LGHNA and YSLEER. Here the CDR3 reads CASSPRTGPYEQYF. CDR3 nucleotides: TGCGCCAGCAGCCCTAGGACGGGCCCCTACGAGCAGTACTTC.

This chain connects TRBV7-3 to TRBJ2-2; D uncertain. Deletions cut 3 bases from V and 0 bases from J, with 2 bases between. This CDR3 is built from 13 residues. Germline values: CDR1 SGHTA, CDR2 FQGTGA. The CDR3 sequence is CASSFTNTGELFF. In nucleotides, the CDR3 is TGTGCCAGCAGCTTTACGAACACCGGGGAGCTGTTTTTT.

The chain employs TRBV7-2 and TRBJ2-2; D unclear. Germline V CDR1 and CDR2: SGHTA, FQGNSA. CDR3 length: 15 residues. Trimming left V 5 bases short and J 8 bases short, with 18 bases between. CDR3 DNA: TGTGCCAGCAGCCTAGATCGTGTTTCCTCGGGGGAGCTGTTTTTT. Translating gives CASSLDRVSSGELFF.

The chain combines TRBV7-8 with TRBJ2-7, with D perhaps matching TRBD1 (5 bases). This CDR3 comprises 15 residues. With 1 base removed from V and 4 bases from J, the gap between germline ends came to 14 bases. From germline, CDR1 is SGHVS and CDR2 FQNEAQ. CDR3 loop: CASSLGFREGYEQYF. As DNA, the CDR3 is TGTGCCAGCAGCTTAGGCTTCAGGGAAGGGTACGAGCAGTACTTC.

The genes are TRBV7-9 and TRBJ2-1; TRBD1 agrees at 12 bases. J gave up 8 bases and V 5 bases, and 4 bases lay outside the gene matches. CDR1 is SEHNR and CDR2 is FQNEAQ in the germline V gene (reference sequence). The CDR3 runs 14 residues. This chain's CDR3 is CASSRDRGLDEQFF. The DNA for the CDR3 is TGTGCCAGCAGCCGGGACAGGGGGCTGGATGAGCAGTTCTTC.

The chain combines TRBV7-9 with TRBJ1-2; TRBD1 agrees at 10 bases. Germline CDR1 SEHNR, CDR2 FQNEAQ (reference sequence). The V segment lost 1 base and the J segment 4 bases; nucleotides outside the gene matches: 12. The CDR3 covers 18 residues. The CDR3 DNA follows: TGTGCCAGCAGCTTAGTGGGGACAGGGGCCGGTAGGGGCTATGGCTACACCTTC. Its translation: CASSLVGTGAGRGYGYTF.

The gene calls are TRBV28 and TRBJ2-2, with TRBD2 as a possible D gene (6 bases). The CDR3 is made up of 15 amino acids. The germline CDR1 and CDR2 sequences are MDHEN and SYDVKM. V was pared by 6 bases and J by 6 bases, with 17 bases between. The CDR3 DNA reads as TGTGCCAGCAGGGGAGGTGGGAGTGGGGCCGGGGAGCTGTTTTTT. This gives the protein CASRGGGSGAGELFF.

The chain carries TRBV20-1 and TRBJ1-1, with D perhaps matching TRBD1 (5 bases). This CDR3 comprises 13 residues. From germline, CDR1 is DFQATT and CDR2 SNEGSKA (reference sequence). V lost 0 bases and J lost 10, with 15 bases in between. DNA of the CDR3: TGCAGTGCTAGAGAAGAATCCCCGGGACGAGCTTTCTTT. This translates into CSAREESPGRAFF.

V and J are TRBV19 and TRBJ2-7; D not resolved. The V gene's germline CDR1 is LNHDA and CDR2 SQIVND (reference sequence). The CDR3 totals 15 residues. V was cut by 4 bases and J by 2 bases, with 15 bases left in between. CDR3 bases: TGTGCCAGTAGTAGCCGAGAGACGGCTACCTACGAGCAGTACTTC. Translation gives CASSSRETATYEQYF. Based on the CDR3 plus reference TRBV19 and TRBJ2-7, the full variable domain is DGGITQSPKYLFRKEGQNVTLSCEQNLNHDAMYWYRQDPGQGLRLIYYSQIVNDFQKGDIAEGYSVSREKKESFPLTVTSAQKNPTAFYLCASSSRETATYEQYFGPGTRLTVT.

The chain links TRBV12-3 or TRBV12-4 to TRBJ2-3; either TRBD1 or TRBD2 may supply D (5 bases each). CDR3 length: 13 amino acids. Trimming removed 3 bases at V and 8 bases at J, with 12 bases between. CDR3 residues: CASSFPRGSTQYF. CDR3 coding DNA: TGTGCCAGCAGTTTCCCCCGGGGCAGTACGCAGTATTTT.

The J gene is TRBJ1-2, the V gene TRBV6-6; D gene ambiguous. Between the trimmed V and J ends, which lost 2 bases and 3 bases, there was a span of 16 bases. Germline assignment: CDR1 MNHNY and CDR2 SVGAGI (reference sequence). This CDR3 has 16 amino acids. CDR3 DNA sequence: TGTGCCAGCAGTTACGCGGGTTGGTACAAGGACTATGGCTACACCTTC. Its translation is CASSYAGWYKDYGYTF.

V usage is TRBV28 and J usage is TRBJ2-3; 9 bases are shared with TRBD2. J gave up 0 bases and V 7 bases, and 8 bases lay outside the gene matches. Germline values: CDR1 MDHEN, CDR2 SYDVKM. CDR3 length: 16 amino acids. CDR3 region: CASTLGLARSTDTQYF. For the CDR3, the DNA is TGTGCCAGCACCCTCGGACTAGCGAGAAGCACAGATACGCAGTATTTT.

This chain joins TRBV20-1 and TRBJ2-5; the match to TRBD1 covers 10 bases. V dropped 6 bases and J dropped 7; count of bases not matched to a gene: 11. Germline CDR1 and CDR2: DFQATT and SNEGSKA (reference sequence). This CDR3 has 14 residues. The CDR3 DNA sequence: TGCAGTGCCCGCTTGGGACAGGGGTTGGCGACCCAGTACTTC. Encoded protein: CSARLGQGLATQYF.

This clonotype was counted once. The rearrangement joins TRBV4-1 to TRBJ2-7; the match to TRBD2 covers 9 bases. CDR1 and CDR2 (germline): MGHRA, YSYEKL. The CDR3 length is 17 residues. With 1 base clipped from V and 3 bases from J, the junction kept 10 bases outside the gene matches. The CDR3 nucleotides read TGCGCCAGCAGCCAAGGAAGGCCAGCGGGGGGACACTACGAGCAGTACTTC. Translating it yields CASSQGRPAGGHYEQYF.